The 14 T cell receptor beta chains below come from one sample, sequenced in a study of blood T cell repertoires in COVID-19. Using immunoSEQ multiplex PCR, the repertoire was profiled, and TCRdb retains in-frame clones only, with some absent. The sample shows just over 350,000 clones, approximately 84% of them seen only once. The specimen was PBMCs or T cells enriched from blood (not recorded which). Receptors were obtained from a woman younger than 45 who had recovered from COVID-19.

The chain carries TRBV15 and TRBJ2-6; 7 bases match TRBD1. Trimming at V came to 8 bases and at J to 0 bases, leaving 1 base not matched to a gene. The CDR3 covers 14 residues. Germline-derived CDR1 and CDR2 are LNHNV and YYDKDF (reference sequence). CDR3 nucleotide sequence: TGTGCCACCCGGGACAGCTCTGGGGCCAACGTCCTGACTTTC. This sequence encodes CATRDSSGANVLTF.

This chain uses TRBV2 with TRBJ1-4; the match to TRBD1 covers 8 bases. V was clipped by 7 bases and J by 5 bases; unmatched bases: 6. In germline, CDR1 is SNHLY, CDR2 FYNNEI. The CDR3 sequence is 14 residues long. The chain's CDR3 is CASTRRGQNEKLFF. The CDR3 DNA is TGTGCCAGCACCCGCAGGGGGCAGAATGAAAAACTGTTTTTT.

The J gene is TRBJ1-5, the V gene TRBV2; D is ambiguous. The CDR3 is 13 amino acids. The germline V and J ends were trimmed by 6 bases and 4 bases, with 10 bases remaining between them. CDR1 SNHLY and CDR2 FYNNEI come from the germline V gene. The CDR3 is CASSVWSNQPQHF. The CDR3 bases are TGTGCCAGCAGCGTGTGGAGTAATCAGCCCCAGCATTTT.

The J gene is TRBJ1-1, the V gene TRBV5-5; tentatively, D is TRBD1 (5 bases). Trimming cost V 3 bases and J 1 base, with 10 bases left between them. The CDR3 is made up of 14 amino acids. The germline V gene has CDR1 SGHKS and CDR2 YYEKEE (reference sequence). The CDR3 protein is CASSWTPENTEAFF. The DNA for the CDR3 is TGTGCCAGCAGCTGGACACCTGAGAACACTGAAGCTTTCTTT.

This rearrangement joins TRBV30 to TRBJ1-2; D unresolved. The ends were cut back, 5 bases at V and 6 bases at J, with 10 bases in the middle. Germline CDR1 GTSNPN, CDR2 SVGIG (reference sequence). The CDR3 length is 11 residues. DNA of the CDR3: TGTGCCTGGTGGGCGGAGGATGGCTACACCTTC. It translates to CAWWAEDGYTF.

The rearrangement links TRBV9 to TRBJ1-2; unclear D gene. Trimming stripped 0 bases from V and 2 bases from J, with 5 bases between. The CDR3 length is 13 residues. The V gene's germline CDR1 is SGDLS and CDR2 YYNGEE. The CDR3 coding sequence is TGTGCCAGCAGCGTAGGACAAAACTATGGCTACACCTTC. It translates to CASSVGQNYGYTF.

This chain connects TRBV24-1 to TRBJ2-2, with 7 bases that match TRBD1. The V gene's germline CDR1 is KGHDR and CDR2 SFDVKD. With V trimmed by 1 base and J by 3 bases, 7 bases remained unmatched. The CDR3 sequence is 17 residues long. CDR3 sequence reads: CATSDLRGQWDTGELFF. The CDR3 DNA is TGTGCCACCAGTGATTTAAGGGGACAGTGGGACACCGGGGAGCTGTTTTTT.

The V and J genes are TRBV9 and TRBJ2-2; TRBD1 matches at 12 bases. Germline V gene data show CDR1 as SGDLS and CDR2 as YYNGEE. The length of the CDR3 is 16 residues. Trimming cost V 0 bases and J 6 bases; bases outside gene matches: 3. The DNA for the CDR3 is TGTGCCAGCAGCGTAGCTGGGACAGGGGGCTCCGGGGAGCTGTTTTTT. Translating gives CASSVAGTGGSGELFF.

V gene TRBV7-9 combines with J gene TRBJ1-3, with D possibly being TRBD1 (6 bases). Trimming pared 4 bases from V and 2 bases from J, leaving 15 bases between. Germline V gives CDR1 SEHNR, CDR2 FQNEAQ (reference sequence). CDR3 length equals 16 residues. The DNA of the CDR3 is TGTGCCAGCAGCTACCCACAGGGTCCCACTGGAAACACCATATATTTT. Translated, it gives CASSYPQGPTGNTIYF.

J is TRBJ1-2 and V is TRBV10-3; tentative D call: TRBD1 (6 bases). Between the trimmed V and J ends, which lost 2 bases and 5 bases, there was a span of 15 bases. CDR3 size: 15 residues. Germline CDR1 reads ENHRY; CDR2 reads SYGVKD. The CDR3 loop is CAISEGTGFSYGYTF. CDR3 DNA: TGTGCCATCAGTGAGGGTACAGGGTTTAGTTATGGCTACACCTTC.

The chain carries TRBV5-5 and TRBJ2-1; 8 bases match TRBD1. The V segment lost 2 bases and the J segment 9 bases; nucleotides outside the gene matches: 13. Germline-derived CDR1 and CDR2 are SGHKS and YYEKEE (reference sequence). This CDR3 is built from 16 residues. DNA of the CDR3: TGTGCCAGCAGCTTTAACGACAGGGGTCTATTATTTGAGCAGTTCTTC. Its translation: CASSFNDRGLLFEQFF.

This rearrangement joins TRBV29-1 to TRBJ2-1, with 7 bases matching TRBD2. V lost 5 bases, J lost 5 bases, and 9 bases stayed unmatched. There are 14 residues in the CDR3. CDR1 is SQVTM, CDR2 ANQGSEA, per germline. The CDR3 reads CSVKGGATNNEQFF. The CDR3 region has the DNA TGCAGCGTTAAGGGAGGGGCCACAAACAATGAGCAGTTCTTC.

The CDR3: CSAQPGYNTEAFF. As DNA, the CDR3 is TGCAGCGCCCAACCGGGGTACAACACTGAAGCTTTCTTT. This chain connects TRBV29-1 to TRBJ1-1; D not certain. Germline V gene sequence: CDR1 SQVTM, CDR2 ANQGSEA. V was trimmed by 7 bases and J by 2 bases, leaving 14 bases between them. The CDR3 contains 13 residues.

The gene calls are TRBV14 and TRBJ2-7, with 9 bases lining up with TRBD1. The trim removed 4 bases at V and 6 bases at J, leaving 10 bases unmatched. This CDR3 contains 15 residues. The germline CDR1 and CDR2 sequences are SGHDN and FVKESK. CDR3 nucleotide sequence: TGTGCCAGCAGCCGCCCGGGACAGGGCTCCGCCGAGCAGTACTTC. Translation gives CASSRPGQGSAEQYF.